Listed below are T cell receptor beta chains from one sample, sequenced in a study of CD8+ T cells in alopecia areata. The protocol was immunoSEQ multiplex PCR, while the TCRdb copy is restricted to in-frame clones and leaves out a portion. The sample has about 210,000 clones; around three fifths are singletons. Sequences were derived from CD4+ T cells sorted from blood, sampled at week 4, from a patient treated with tofacitinib. These TCRs come from a human donor with alopecia areata. Both conserved end residues are part of each CDR3. The D gene is left open where the match is weak. Clone size is stated in some rows and not others, as once, few, many or a class when expanded.

size,J,D,V,DNA,CDR3
once,TRBJ1-1,-,TRBV29-1,TGCAGCGCCGGGGGGAGGTTGGGCGTTGAAGCTTTCTTT,CSAGGRLGVEAFF
-,TRBJ1-2,TRBD1,TRBV4-1,TGCGCCAGCAGCCACGACCAGGGGGACTATGGCTACACCTTC,CASSHDQGDYGYTF
few,TRBJ1-1,-,TRBV29-1,TGCAGCGTTGCTCGGGCAAACACTGAAGCTTTCTTT,CSVARANTEAFF
few,TRBJ2-7,TRBD1,TRBV25-1,TGTGCCAGCAGTGGGGGACAGGGGGCCTACGAGCAGTACTTC,CASSGGQGAYEQYF
-,TRBJ2-1,-,TRBV30,TGTGCCTGGAGTGATGCTAGATACAATGAGCAGTTCTTC,CAWSDARYNEQFF
-,TRBJ2-7,-,TRBV30,TGTGCCTGGAGTGGATTTGAGCCCTACGAGCAGTACTTC,CAWSGFEPYEQYF
-,TRBJ1-2,TRBD1,TRBV7-7,TGTGCTATCCCGGACAGGGCCTATGGCTACACCTTC,CAIPDRAYGYTF
few,TRBJ1-1,TRBD1,TRBV4-3,TGCGCCAGCAGCCAGGACAGGAGGGAAACTGAAGCTTTCTTT,CASSQDRRETEAFF
-,TRBJ2-5,TRBD2,TRBV5-1,TGCGCCAGCAGCCCCGGACTAGCGGGGGGCCTCCAAGAGACCCAGTACTTC,CASSPGLAGGLQETQYF
few,TRBJ2-7,-,TRBV4-2,TGTGCCAGCAGCCAAGATAGGGGCGAGCAGTACTTC,CASSQDRGEQYF
few,TRBJ1-4,-,TRBV18,TGTGCCAGCTCACCTGTCCTGAATGAAAAACTGTTTTTT,CASSPVLNEKLFF
-,TRBJ1-2,TRBD1,TRBV18,TGTGCCAGCGACCGGACAGGGAATGTAAAGTATGGCTACACCTTC,CASDRTGNVKYGYTF
few,TRBJ2-5,-,TRBV27,TGTGCCAGCAGAACAGGAGGTGGCAGTACCCAGTACTTC,CASRTGGGSTQYF
few,TRBJ1-5,-,TRBV29-1,TGCAGCGCCCGGGGGGGAGGTAGCAATCAGCCCCAGCATTTT,CSARGGGSNQPQHF
-,TRBJ2-3,-,TRBV20-1,TGCAGTGCTAGTGGGTCGGATACGCAGTATTTT,CSASGSDTQYF
few,TRBJ1-1,-,TRBV29-1,TGCAGCGTTGAATACGGTGGCACTGAAGCTTTCTTT,CSVEYGGTEAFF
-,TRBJ1-2,-,TRBV30,TGTGCCTGGAGTCCCCTGGACACAGCTATTTATGGCTACACCTTC,CAWSPLDTAIYGYTF
-,TRBJ1-4,-,TRBV4-1,TGCGCCAGCAGCTACGGACAGACTAATGAAAAACTGTTTTTT,CASSYGQTNEKLFF
-,TRBJ2-2,TRBD1,TRBV5-6,TGTGCCAGCAGCTGGGACAGGCAGACCGGGGAGCTGTTTTTT,CASSWDRQTGELFF
-,TRBJ1-1,-,TRBV18,TGTGCCAGCTCACCACTACAGGGCGAAGCTTTCTTT,CASSPLQGEAFF
-,TRBJ1-1,TRBD1,TRBV30,TGTGCCTGGAGTTCCAGGGGGCTTGTGTTGACTGAAGCTTTCTTT,CAWSSRGLVLTEAFF
-,TRBJ2-3,TRBD2,TRBV7-2,TGTGCCAGCAGCTTAGTAAGCGGGGGCCTCACAGATACGCAGTATTTT,CASSLVSGGLTDTQYF